These T cell receptor beta chains were read from a single sample in a study of Graves' ophthalmopathy and Graves' hyperthyroidism. TCRdb recomputed calls from the multiplex PCR reads with MiXCR, one row per CDR3 protein. This sample yields 150,000 or so distinct CDR3 sequences, of which 30% to 45% are seen a single time; around 5.8% belongs to the top ten. Sequencing input: peripheral blood. The receptors were gathered from a middle-aged woman with Graves' ophthalmopathy. CDR3s include the opening cysteine and the closing phenylalanine or tryptophan. A D gene is named only where the DNA matches it firmly. A row's size may be missing; if present it is once, few, many or a size class.

j_call d_call clone_size v_call cdr3_nt cdr3_aa
TRBJ1-2 - - TRBV6-1 TGTGCCATCAGCCTTAAACAGGAGGATGGCTACACCTTC CAISLKQEDGYTF
TRBJ1-2 - many TRBV12-3/TRBV12-4 TGTGCCAGCAGTTCAGACAGCTATGGCTACACCTTC CASSSDSYGYTF
TRBJ1-2 TRBD1 many TRBV7-3 TGTGCCAGCAGCAGGGACAGGGGTGGGCATGGCTACACCTTC CASSRDRGGHGYTF
TRBJ1-5 - many TRBV2 TGTGCCAGCAGTGTCCCACAAGGGAGCAATCAGCCCCAGCATTTT CASSVPQGSNQPQHF
TRBJ2-5 - - TRBV10-3 TGTGCCATCAGTGAACCAACCATTCAAGAGACCCAGTACTTC CAISEPTIQETQYF
TRBJ1-1 - many TRBV6-5 TGTGCCAGCAGTCCTCAAGGGCCGATCCCCGAAGCTTTCTTT CASSPQGPIPEAFF
TRBJ1-2 TRBD1 many TRBV19 TGTGCCAGTACCCGACAGGGGCGAAAACCCGGGGATGGCTACACCTTC CASTRQGRKPGDGYTF
TRBJ2-2 - many TRBV28 TGTGCCAGCAGCGCCTCCAGAGCGGCCGGCACCGGGGAGCTGTTTTTT CASSASRAAGTGELFF
TRBJ2-7 TRBD1 many TRBV7-2 TGTGCCAGCAGCGCGAGGGACAGGGGGTCGTACGAGCAGTACTTC CASSARDRGSYEQYF
TRBJ2-5 TRBD2 - TRBV12-3/TRBV12-4 TGTGCCAGCACCGGGACTAGCGGGAAAGAGACCCAGTACTTC CASTGTSGKETQYF
TRBJ2-5 - - TRBV29-1 TGCAGCGCCTACATGGGATTGGTACAAGAGACCCAGTACTTC CSAYMGLVQETQYF
TRBJ2-2 - many TRBV6-5 TGTGCCAGCACGATACAGGGCACCGGGGAGCTGTTTTTT CASTIQGTGELFF
TRBJ2-4 - many TRBV29-1 TGCAGCGTTGAAGATTTCGACGGAAACATTCAGTACTTC CSVEDFDGNIQYF
TRBJ1-5 - - TRBV12-3/TRBV12-4 TGTGCCAGCAGTTCTATCCCAAATCAGCCCCAGCATTTT CASSSIPNQPQHF
TRBJ1-1 - many TRBV27 TGTGCCAGCAGTCCCCGAACAGGGTTTGACACTGAAGCTTTCTTT CASSPRTGFDTEAFF
TRBJ2-7 - - TRBV7-9 TGTGCCAGCTCGCGTGGCCCGGCGGGCTACGAGCAGTACTTC CASSRGPAGYEQYF
TRBJ2-7 TRBD1 once TRBV7-2 TGTGCCAGCAGCTTAGGACAGGGGAGGTTAGACGAGCAGTACTTC CASSLGQGRLDEQYF
TRBJ2-7 TRBD2 - TRBV28 TGTGCCAGCAGGTCTCTAGGCGGGGGCGAGCAGTACTTC CASRSLGGGEQYF
TRBJ1-2 - many TRBV30 TGTGCCTGGAGTGGTGCAGGGCCACACTATGGCTACACCTTC CAWSGAGPHYGYTF
TRBJ1-5 - few TRBV28 TGTGCCAGCACCTGGGGAGAACAGCCCCAGCATTTT CASTWGEQPQHF
TRBJ1-1 - - TRBV19 TGTGCCAGTAGTATCGGCTCCATGAACACTGAAGCTTTCTTT CASSIGSMNTEAFF
TRBJ1-2 TRBD1 many TRBV6-5 TGTGCCAGCAGCCCTATAGACAGGGTTGGTTACACCTTC CASSPIDRVGYTF
TRBJ1-1 - - TRBV19 TGTGCCAGTAGCATTAACCCCCCGGGGGTAAGCACTGAAGCTTTCTTT CASSINPPGVSTEAFF
TRBJ1-5 - - TRBV12-3/TRBV12-4 TGTGCCAGCAGTGGAGAGGACAGAAAGGGTCAGCCCCAGCATTTT CASSGEDRKGQPQHF
TRBJ2-5 TRBD2 many TRBV4-2 TGTGCCAGCAGCCAAGATGAGGGGACTAGAATGGAGACCCAGTACTTC CASSQDEGTRMETQYF
TRBJ2-5 - many TRBV12-3/TRBV12-4 TGTGCCAGCATTGATGCCCCCAGGGAGACCCAGTACTTC CASIDAPRETQYF
TRBJ2-5 - many TRBV28 TGTGCCAGCCGACCTCTATCGACAGGAAAAGAGACCCAGTACTTC CASRPLSTGKETQYF
TRBJ1-2 - - TRBV20-1 TGCAGTGCTAGAGATGAGACAGCCTATGGCTACACCTTC CSARDETAYGYTF
TRBJ2-2 TRBD2 many TRBV28 TGTGCCAGCAGTTCCAGGACTAGCTTGAACACCGGGGAGCTGTTTTTT CASSSRTSLNTGELFF
TRBJ2-5 - - TRBV30 TGTGCCTGGAGTGCGGGAGTAGAGACCCAGTACTTC CAWSAGVETQYF
TRBJ1-1 - - TRBV12-3/TRBV12-4 TGTGCCAGCACCTCACAGGGATCGAACACTGAAGCTTTCTTT CASTSQGSNTEAFF
TRBJ2-7 - - TRBV5-1 TGCGCCAGCAGCTTGGCCGAGAGTTTCTACGAGCAGTACTTC CASSLAESFYEQYF
TRBJ1-1 - - TRBV20-1 TGCAGTGCTAGGGCCGGGAGCGCTGAAGCTTTCTTT CSARAGSAEAFF
TRBJ1-6 - many TRBV7-2 TGTGCCAGCAGCTTAAGTGTCAGTTCCTATAATTCACCCCTCCACTTT CASSLSVSSYNSPLHF
TRBJ2-5 TRBD1 many TRBV5-1 TGCGCCAGCAGCCAAGGACAGGGGGGTGCTAAACTAGAGACCCAGTACTTC CASSQGQGGAKLETQYF
TRBJ2-7 TRBD2 - TRBV7-3 TGTGCCAGCAGCCCGGGACTAGCGGATACCTACGAGCAGTACTTC CASSPGLADTYEQYF